This T cell receptor beta chain was recorded in a study of identical twins. Losses at the gene ends were 5 bases for V and 8 bases for J; bases not matched to a gene: 12. The CDR3 is 15 residues long. CDR1 and CDR2 (germline): LNHNV, YYDKDF (reference sequence). Template switching, a step in the protocol, added a universal primer site, and cDNA carried unique molecular identifiers. TCRdb called the 5' RACE reads again in MiXCR, with one record for every CDR3 protein. The table has 220,000 or so distinct CDR3 sequences, approximately 7% seen once. This clonotype was observed many times. As yet, its antigen is unknown. Study outcomes and limitations: Insertions ran lower in abundant cord blood beta clonotypes, though not in memory repertoires. The conclusions drew on cross-sectional statistical analysis instead of tracking the same donors.

These same records also appear under a second study, on yellow fever vaccine responses in identical twins.

The V and J genes are TRBV15 and TRBJ2-4; 7 positions match TRBD1. The receptor was derived from a woman under 30 in good health. Sequenced input: memory (CD45RO+) T cells sorted from blood. The CDR3 loop reads CATSSYTGVADIQYF. The DNA for the CDR3 is TGTGCCACCAGCTCCTACACAGGGGTTGCGGACATTCAGTACTTC. The whole variable domain, filled in from reference TRBV15 and TRBJ2-4, reads DAMVIQNPRYQVTQFGKPVTLSCSQTLNHNVMYWYQQKSSQAPKLLFHYYDKDFNNEADTPDNFQSRRPNTSFCFLDIRSPGLGDTAMYLCATSSYTGVADIQYFGAGTRLSVL.